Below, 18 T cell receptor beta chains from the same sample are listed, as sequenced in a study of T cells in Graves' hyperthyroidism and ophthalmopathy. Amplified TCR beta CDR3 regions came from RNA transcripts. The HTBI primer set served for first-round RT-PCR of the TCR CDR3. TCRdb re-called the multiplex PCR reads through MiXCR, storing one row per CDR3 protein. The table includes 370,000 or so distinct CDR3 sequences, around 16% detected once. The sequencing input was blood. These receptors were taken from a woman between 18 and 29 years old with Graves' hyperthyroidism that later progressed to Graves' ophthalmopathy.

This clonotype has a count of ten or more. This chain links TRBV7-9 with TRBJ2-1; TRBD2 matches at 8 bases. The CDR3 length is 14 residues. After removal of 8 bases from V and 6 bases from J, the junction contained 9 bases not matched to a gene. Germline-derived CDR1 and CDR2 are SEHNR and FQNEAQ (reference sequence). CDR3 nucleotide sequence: TGTGCCAGCTCGTTAACGGGAGGGCCCAATGAGCAGTTCTTC. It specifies CASSLTGGPNEQFF.

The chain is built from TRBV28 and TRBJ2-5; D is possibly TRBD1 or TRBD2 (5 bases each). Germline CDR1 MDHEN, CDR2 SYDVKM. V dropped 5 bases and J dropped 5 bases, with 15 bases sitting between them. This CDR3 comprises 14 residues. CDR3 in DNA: TGTGCCAGCAGTCCCAGTAACAGGAGGGAGACCCAGTACTTC. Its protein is CASSPSNRRETQYF.

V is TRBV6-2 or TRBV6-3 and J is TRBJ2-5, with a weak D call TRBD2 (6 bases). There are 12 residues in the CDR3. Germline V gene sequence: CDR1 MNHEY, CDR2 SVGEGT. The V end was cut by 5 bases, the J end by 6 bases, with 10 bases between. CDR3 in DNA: TGTGCCAGCAGTCCCCGGGAGCAGACCCAGTACTTC. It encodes CASSPREQTQYF.

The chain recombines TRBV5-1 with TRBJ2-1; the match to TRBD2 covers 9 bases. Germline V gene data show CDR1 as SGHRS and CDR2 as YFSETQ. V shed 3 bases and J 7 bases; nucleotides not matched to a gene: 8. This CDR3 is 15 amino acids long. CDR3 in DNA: TGCGCCAGCAGCTCCGCGGGAGGGCCAGGTAATGAGCAGTTCTTC. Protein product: CASSSAGGPGNEQFF.

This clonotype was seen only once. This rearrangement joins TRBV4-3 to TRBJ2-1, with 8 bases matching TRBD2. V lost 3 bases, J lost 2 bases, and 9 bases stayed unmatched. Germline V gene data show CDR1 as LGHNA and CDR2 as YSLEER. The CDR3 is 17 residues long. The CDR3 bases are TGCGCCAGCAGCCAGGGACTACTAGCGGAGACCTACAATGAGCAGTTCTTC. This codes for CASSQGLLAETYNEQFF.

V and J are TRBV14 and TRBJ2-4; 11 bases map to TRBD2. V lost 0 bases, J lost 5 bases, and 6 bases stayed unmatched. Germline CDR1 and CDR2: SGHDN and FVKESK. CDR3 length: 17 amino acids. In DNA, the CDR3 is TGTGCCAGCAGCCAAGAGCTAGCGGGAGGACGTCAAAACATTCAGTACTTC. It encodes CASSQELAGGRQNIQYF.

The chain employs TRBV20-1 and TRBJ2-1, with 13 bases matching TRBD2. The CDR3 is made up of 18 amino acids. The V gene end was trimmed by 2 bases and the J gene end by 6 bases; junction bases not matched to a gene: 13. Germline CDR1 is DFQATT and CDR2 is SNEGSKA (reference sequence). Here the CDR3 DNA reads TGCAGTGCTAGAAAACTAGCGGGAGGGCCTGGTGGCTGCAATGAGCAGTTCTTC. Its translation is CSARKLAGGPGGCNEQFF.

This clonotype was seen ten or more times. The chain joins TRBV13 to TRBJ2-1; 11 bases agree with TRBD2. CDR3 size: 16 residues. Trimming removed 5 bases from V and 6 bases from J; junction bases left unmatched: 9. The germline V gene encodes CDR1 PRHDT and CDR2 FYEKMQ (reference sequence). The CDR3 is CASSPRRLAGINEQFF. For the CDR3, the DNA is TGTGCCAGCAGCCCACGGAGACTAGCGGGAATCAATGAGCAGTTCTTC.

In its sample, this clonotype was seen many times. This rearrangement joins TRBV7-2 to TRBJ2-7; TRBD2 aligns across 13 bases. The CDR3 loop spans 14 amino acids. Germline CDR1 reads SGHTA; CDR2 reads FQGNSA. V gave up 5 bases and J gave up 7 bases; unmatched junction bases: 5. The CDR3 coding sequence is TGTGCCAGCAGCCGGACTAGCGGGAGTCGGGAGCAGTACTTC. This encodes CASSRTSGSREQYF.

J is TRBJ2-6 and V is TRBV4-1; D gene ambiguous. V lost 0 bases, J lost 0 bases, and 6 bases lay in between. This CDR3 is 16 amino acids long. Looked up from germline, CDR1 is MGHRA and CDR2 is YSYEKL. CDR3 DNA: TGCGCCAGCAGCCAAGATTGGTCCTCTGGGGCCAACGTCCTGACTTTC. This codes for CASSQDWSSGANVLTF.

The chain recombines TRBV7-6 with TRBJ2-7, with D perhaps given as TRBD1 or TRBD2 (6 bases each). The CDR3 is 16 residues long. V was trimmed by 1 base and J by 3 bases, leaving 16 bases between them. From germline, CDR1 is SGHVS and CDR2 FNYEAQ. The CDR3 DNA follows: TGTGCCAGCAGCTTAGTTCCAATGGGGGGCTTCTACGAGCAGTACTTC. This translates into CASSLVPMGGFYEQYF.

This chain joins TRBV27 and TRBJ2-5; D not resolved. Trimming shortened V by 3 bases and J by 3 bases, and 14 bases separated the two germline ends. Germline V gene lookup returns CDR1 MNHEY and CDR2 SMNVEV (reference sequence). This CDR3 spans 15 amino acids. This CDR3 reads CASSLQAVPKETQYF. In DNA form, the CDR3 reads TGTGCCAGCAGTTTGCAGGCAGTGCCTAAAGAGACCCAGTACTTC.

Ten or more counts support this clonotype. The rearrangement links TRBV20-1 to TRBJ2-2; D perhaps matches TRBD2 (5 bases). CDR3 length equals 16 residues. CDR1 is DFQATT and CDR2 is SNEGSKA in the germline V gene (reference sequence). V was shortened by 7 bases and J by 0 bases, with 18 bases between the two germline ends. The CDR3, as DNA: TGCAGTGATCTTAGGGCGAGGGAGACGAACACCGGGGAGCTGTTTTTT. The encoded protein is CSDLRARETNTGELFF.

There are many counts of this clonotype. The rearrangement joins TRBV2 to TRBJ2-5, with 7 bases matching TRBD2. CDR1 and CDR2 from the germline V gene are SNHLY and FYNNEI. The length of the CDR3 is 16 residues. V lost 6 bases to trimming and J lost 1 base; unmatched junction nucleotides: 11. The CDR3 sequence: CASRTPWGEGQETQYF. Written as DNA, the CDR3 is TGTGCCAGCAGGACCCCTTGGGGGGAGGGCCAAGAGACCCAGTACTTC. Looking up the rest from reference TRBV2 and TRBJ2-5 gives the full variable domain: EPEVTQTPSHQVTQMGQEVILRCVPISNHLYFYWYRQILGQKVEFLVSFYNNEISEKSEIFDDQFSVERPDGSNFTLKIRSTKLEDSAMYFCASRTPWGEGQETQYFGPGTRLLVL.

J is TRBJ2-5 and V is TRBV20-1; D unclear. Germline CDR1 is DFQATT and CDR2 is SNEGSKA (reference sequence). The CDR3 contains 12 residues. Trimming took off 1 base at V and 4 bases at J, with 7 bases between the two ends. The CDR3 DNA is TGCAGTGCTAGAGGTTCGGGAGAGACCCAGTACTTC. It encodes CSARGSGETQYF.

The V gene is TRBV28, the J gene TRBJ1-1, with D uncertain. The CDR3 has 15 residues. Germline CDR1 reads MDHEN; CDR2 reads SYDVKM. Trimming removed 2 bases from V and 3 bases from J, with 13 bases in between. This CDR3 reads CASSLIGVGDTEAFF. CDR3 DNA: TGTGCCAGCAGTTTAATTGGGGTCGGTGACACTGAAGCTTTCTTT.

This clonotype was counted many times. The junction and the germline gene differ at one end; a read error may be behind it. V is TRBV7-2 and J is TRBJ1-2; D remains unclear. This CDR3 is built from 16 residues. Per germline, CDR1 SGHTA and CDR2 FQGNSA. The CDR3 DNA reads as TGTCCCAGCAGCTTAGTAGTTTTACCGACCGACTATGGCTACACCTTC. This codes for CPSSLVVLPTDYGYTF.

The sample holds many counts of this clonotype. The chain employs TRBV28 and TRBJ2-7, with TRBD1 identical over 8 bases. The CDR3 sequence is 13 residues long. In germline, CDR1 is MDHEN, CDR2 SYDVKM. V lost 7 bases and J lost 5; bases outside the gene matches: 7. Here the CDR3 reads CASIPSGGHEQYF. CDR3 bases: TGTGCCAGCATTCCCTCAGGGGGCCACGAGCAGTACTTC.